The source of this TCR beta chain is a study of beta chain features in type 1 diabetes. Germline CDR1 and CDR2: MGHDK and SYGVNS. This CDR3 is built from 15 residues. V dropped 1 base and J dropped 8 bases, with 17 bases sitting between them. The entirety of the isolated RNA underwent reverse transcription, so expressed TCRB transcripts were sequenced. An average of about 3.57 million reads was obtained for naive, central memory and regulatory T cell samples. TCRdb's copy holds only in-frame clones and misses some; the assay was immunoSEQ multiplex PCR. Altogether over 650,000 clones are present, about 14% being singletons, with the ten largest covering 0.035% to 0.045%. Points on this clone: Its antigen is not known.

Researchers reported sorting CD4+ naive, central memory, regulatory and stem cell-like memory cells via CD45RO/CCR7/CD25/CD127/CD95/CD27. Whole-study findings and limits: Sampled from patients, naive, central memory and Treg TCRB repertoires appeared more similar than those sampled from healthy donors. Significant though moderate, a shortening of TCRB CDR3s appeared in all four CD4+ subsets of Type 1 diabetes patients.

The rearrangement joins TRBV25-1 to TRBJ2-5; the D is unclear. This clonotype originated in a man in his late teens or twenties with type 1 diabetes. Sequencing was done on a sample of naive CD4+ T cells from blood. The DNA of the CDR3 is TGTGCCAGCAGTGAATTAGTACCTCAAAGTGGAACCCAGTACTTC. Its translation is CASSELVPQSGTQYF.